The clone carrying this T cell receptor (beta chain) was detected ten times or more. Its specificity is not known. The sample is drawn from a study of molecular identifiers for immune sequencing clone quantification. Study in general: The replicates split RNA from approximately 20,000 or 100,000 naive CD8 cells five ways and sequenced four. Points from the study as a whole: With a barcode shared among identical TCR molecules, highly expanded clone sizes could be underestimated.

Bulk TCR library preparation followed previously described methods with listed TCR primers. TCRdb called the PCR reads again in MiXCR, with one record for every CDR3 protein. The sample has under 100,000 distinct CDR3 sequences; around a quarter are singletons. Using a CD8+CD4-CCR7+CD45RA+ phenotype, naive CD8 T cells were sorted. Trimming pared 0 bases from V and 1 base from J, leaving 10 bases between. The CDR3 contains 15 residues. CDR1 SGHNT and CDR2 YYREEE come from the germline V gene (reference sequence). The sequence was obtained from a human donor in good health. Some libraries in this study had Jurkat cell RNA spiked in. The sample was naive CD8+ T cells from blood, with Jurkat cell RNA spiked in. The sample's subset: FACS-sorted CD8+CD4-CCR7+CD45RA+ naive T cells. V and J are TRBV5-4 and TRBJ1-1; no reliable D call. In nucleotides, the CDR3 is TGTGCCAGCAGCTTGGCTAATTACCCGAACACTGAAGCTTTCTTT. Protein sequence: CASSLANYPNTEAFF. Based on the CDR3 plus reference TRBV5-4 and TRBJ1-1, the full variable domain is ETGVTQSPTHLIKTRGQQVTLRCSSQSGHNTVSWYQQALGQGPQFIFQYYREEENGRGNFPPRFSGLQFPNYSSELNVNALELDDSALYLCASSLANYPNTEAFFGQGTRLTVV.